One sample yielded the 21 T cell receptor beta chains listed below, sequenced in a study of blood T cell repertoires in COVID-19. Using immunoSEQ multiplex PCR, the repertoire was profiled, and TCRdb retains in-frame clones only, with some absent. The sample has 150,000 to 200,000 clones; 65% to 85% are singletons. The sequenced sample consisted of PBMCs or T cells enriched from blood (not recorded which). The receptors originated from a man aged 40-49 years who had recovered from COVID-19.

The chain couples TRBV9 to TRBJ2-1; 10 nucleotides align to TRBD1. The V segment lost 4 bases and the J segment 14 bases; nucleotides outside the gene matches: 12. This CDR3 contains 14 residues. Per the germline V gene, CDR1 is SGDLS and CDR2 is YYNGEE. The DNA of the CDR3 is TGTGCCAGCAGCCCCCGGGCGGCCGGGACAGGGGAGTTCTTC. Its protein product is CASSPRAAGTGEFF.

The V call is TRBV19, the J call TRBJ2-6; the D is unclear. Germline V gene sequence: CDR1 LNHDA, CDR2 SQIVND (reference sequence). Trimming took off 3 bases at V and 0 bases at J, with 6 bases between the two ends. The CDR3 loop spans 15 amino acids. The CDR3 DNA follows: TGTGCCAGTAGTATTCACTTCTCTGGGGCCAACGTCCTGACTTTC. Translated, it gives CASSIHFSGANVLTF.

The chain has TRBV15 and TRBJ1-2; unclear D gene. V gave up 2 bases and J gave up 0 bases, with 7 bases separating them. The germline V gene has CDR1 LNHNV and CDR2 YYDKDF (reference sequence). CDR3 length: 14 residues. CDR3 protein: CATSRNKANYGYTF. The CDR3, as DNA: TGTGCCACCAGCAGAAACAAAGCTAACTATGGCTACACCTTC.

This clone was detected only a few times. The rearrangement uses TRBV29-1 and TRBJ1-2; D is ambiguous. The CDR3 covers 13 residues. Deletions cut 7 bases from V and 8 bases from J, with 20 bases between. The V gene's germline CDR1 is SQVTM and CDR2 ANQGSEA. CDR3: CSGQSGKRQGYTF. The CDR3 DNA reads as TGCAGCGGGCAGTCAGGCAAACGGCAGGGCTACACCTTC. Together with reference TRBV29-1 and TRBJ1-2, the CDR3 gives the full variable domain: SAVISQKPSRDICQRGTSLTIQCQVDSQVTMMFWYRQQPGQSLTLIATANQGSEATYESGFVIDKFPISRPNLTFSTLTVSNMSPEDSSIYLCSGQSGKRQGYTFGSGTRLTVV.

This rearrangement joins TRBV7-8 to TRBJ1-5; D call uncertain. CDR3 size: 13 residues. The germline V gene encodes CDR1 SGHVS and CDR2 FQNEAQ. V lost 5 bases and J 7 bases, leaving 12 bases between the germline ends. The CDR3 spells CASSPTAVQPQHF. CDR3 nucleotide sequence: TGTGCCAGCAGCCCGACTGCGGTCCAGCCCCAGCATTTT.

The chain links TRBV19 to TRBJ1-5, with D uncertain. This CDR3 has 14 residues. CDR1 LNHDA and CDR2 SQIVND come from the germline V gene (reference sequence). Trimming removed 3 bases from V and 3 bases from J, with 9 bases in between. CDR3 loop: CASSIPYPNQPQHF. CDR3 in DNA: TGTGCCAGTAGTATTCCCTATCCCAATCAGCCCCAGCATTTT.

The rearrangement links TRBV6-5 to TRBJ2-3; D is possibly TRBD1 (5 bases). The CDR3 length is 13 residues. Trimming removed 5 bases from V and 4 bases from J, with 10 bases in between. Germline V CDR1 and CDR2: MNHEY, SVGAGI. CDR3 in amino acids: CASSQGLPDTQYF. CDR3 nucleotides: TGTGCCAGCAGTCAGGGATTGCCAGATACGCAGTATTTT.

The chain carries TRBV4-1 and TRBJ2-1; D not certain. There are 17 residues in the CDR3. V gave up 1 base and J gave up 0 bases, with 13 bases separating them. The germline CDR1 and CDR2 sequences are MGHRA and YSYEKL. The CDR3 loop reads CASSQVNVIYSYNEQFF. CDR3 in DNA: TGCGCCAGCAGCCAAGTAAATGTCATCTACTCCTACAATGAGCAGTTCTTC.

This clone was seen only once. The genes are TRBV18 and TRBJ1-1; D ambiguous. This CDR3 spans 16 amino acids. V dropped 3 bases and J dropped 1 base, with 15 bases sitting between them. The germline V gene has CDR1 KGHSH and CDR2 LQKENI. CDR3 loop: CASSPYNNKKNTEAFF. The DNA for the CDR3 is TGTGCCAGCTCACCGTATAATAATAAAAAGAACACTGAAGCTTTCTTT.

The chain uses TRBV5-1 and TRBJ1-1; 8 bases match TRBD1. After removal of 2 bases from V and 1 base from J, the junction contained 4 bases not matched to a gene. The CDR3 sequence is 15 residues long. Germline V CDR1 and CDR2: SGHRS, YFSETQ. The CDR3: CASSLQGVKNTEAFF. CDR3 bases: TGCGCCAGCAGCTTACAGGGGGTAAAGAACACTGAAGCTTTCTTT. The full variable domain, its missing parts supplied by reference TRBV5-1 and TRBJ1-1, is KAGVTQTPRYLIKTRGQQVTLSCSPISGHRSVSWYQQTPGQGLQFLFEYFSETQRNKGNFPGRFSGRQFSNSRSEMNVSTLELGDSALYLCASSLQGVKNTEAFFGQGTRLTVV.

Points on this clone: One end of the junction varies from germline; a read error may be responsible. In DNA, the CDR3 is TGCGCCAGCAGCCCGGACGGAGAGGGCAGAAGGCCATCTTTCTTC. Translated: CASSPDGEGRRPSFF. This chain connects TRBV5-1 to TRBJ1-2, with D unresolved. This CDR3 is built from 15 residues. Germline-derived CDR1 and CDR2 are SGHRS and YFSETQ.

The rearrangement joins TRBV5-1 to TRBJ2-1, with TRBD1 identical over 11 bases. The CDR3 sequence is 16 residues long. Looked up from germline, CDR1 is SGHRS and CDR2 is YFSETQ. V shed 3 bases and J 3 bases; nucleotides not matched to a gene: 5. Here the CDR3 reads CASSSPGQGVYNEQFF. As DNA, the CDR3 is TGCGCCAGCAGCTCACCGGGACAGGGGGTCTACAATGAGCAGTTCTTC.

This sequence joins TRBV20-1 and TRBJ2-5, with 11 positions matching TRBD2. With 3 bases clipped from V and 8 bases from J, the junction kept 8 bases outside the gene matches. The CDR3 consists of 14 residues. The germline gives CDR1 DFQATT, CDR2 SNEGSKA (reference sequence). The CDR3 bases are TGCAGTGCTAGTACTAGCGGGGGTCCAAGTACCCAGTACTTC. Translated: CSASTSGGPSTQYF.

V usage is TRBV3-1 (or the pseudogene TRBV3-2) and J usage is TRBJ1-1; maybe TRBD1 (5 bases). Germline loops: CDR1 LGHDT, CDR2 YNNKEL (reference sequence). The CDR3 spans 14 residues. Trimming removed 4 bases at V and 7 bases at J, with 16 bases between. Here the CDR3 DNA reads TGTGCCAGCAGCCCAAGAACCGGCAGGGATGAAGCTTTCTTT. This encodes CASSPRTGRDEAFF.

This rearrangement joins TRBV7-8 to TRBJ1-1; TRBD1 is a possible D gene (6 bases). CDR1 and CDR2 from the germline V gene are SGHVS and FQNEAQ. The CDR3 sequence is 15 residues long. The ends were cut back, 1 base at V and 11 bases at J, with 20 bases in the middle. CDR3 amino acids: CASSLESGDPKLAFF. The DNA of the CDR3 is TGTGCCAGCAGCTTAGAGTCAGGGGACCCCAAGCTGGCTTTCTTT.

The chain has TRBV21-1 and TRBJ2-7; TRBD2, the D gene given by the table, was not confirmed from the DNA. TRBV21-1 is given as a pseudogene. This CDR3 comprises 14 residues. CDR3 residues: CASNPREEGREQYV. The CDR3 DNA follows: TGTGCCAGCAACCCAAGGGAGGAAGGACGCGAGCAGTACGTC.

The genes are TRBV30 and TRBJ2-7, with TRBD1 matching 7 bases. V was pared by 1 base and J by 5 bases, with 8 bases of the junction left unmatched. The length of the CDR3 is 14 residues. Germline V gene lookup returns CDR1 GTSNPN and CDR2 SVGIG (reference sequence). The CDR3 is CAWSELGQRNEQYV. For the CDR3, the DNA is TGTGCCTGGAGTGAATTGGGACAGAGAAACGAGCAGTACGTC.

This clone showed up just once. V usage is TRBV19 and J usage is TRBJ2-2; 7 bases match TRBD1. This CDR3 comprises 14 residues. Germline CDR1 is LNHDA and CDR2 is SQIVND (reference sequence). The trim removed 9 bases at V and 6 bases at J, leaving 10 bases unmatched. DNA for the CDR3: TGTGCCAGCCTTACGACAGGGCGGGCCGGGGAGCTGTTTTTT. Translated: CASLTTGRAGELFF.

This clone was observed a handful of times. J is TRBJ2-5 and V is TRBV19; 12 bases are shared with TRBD2. In germline, CDR1 is LNHDA, CDR2 SQIVND (reference sequence). The CDR3 totals 16 residues. V was clipped by 6 bases and J by 5 bases; unmatched bases: 10. The CDR3 DNA follows: TGTGCCAGTAGCCCCCCCGGACTAGCGGGGAGGGAGACCCAGTACTTC. It translates to CASSPPGLAGRETQYF.

The chain uses TRBV28 and TRBJ1-2; 10 positions agree with TRBD1. Trimming at V came to 0 bases and at J to 2 bases, leaving 0 bases not matched to a gene. In germline, CDR1 is MDHEN, CDR2 SYDVKM. The CDR3 has 15 amino acids. CDR3 sequence reads: CASSLWTGGNYGYTF. The CDR3 bases are TGTGCCAGCAGTTTATGGACAGGGGGCAACTATGGCTACACCTTC.

This clone was detected only a few times. CDR3 coding DNA: TGTGCCAGCAGCGCCGGGACAGGGAACAATGAGCAGTTCTTC. It is translated as CASSAGTGNNEQFF. The rearrangement joins TRBV2 to TRBJ2-1; 9 nucleotides align to TRBD1. CDR1 is SNHLY and CDR2 is FYNNEI in the germline V gene. V lost 6 bases to trimming and J lost 5 bases; unmatched junction nucleotides: 5. The CDR3 consists of 14 residues.